These T cell receptor beta chains were read from a single sample in a study of early stage breast cancer tumors. The assay was immunoSEQ multiplex PCR, and TCRdb's table has in-frame clones only and misses some. Among some 72,000 clones, roughly 84% were seen once, and the ten largest hold approximately 3.7%. Source material: blood. Source of these receptors: a person between 55 and 69 years old with breast cancer. The CDR3 runs from the conserved cysteine through the conserved F or W. The D gene is left open where the match is weak. Expanded clones get a size class; other rows say once, few or many, or leave the size out.

TRBV12-5	TRBJ1-2	TRBD1	-	CASGLVGQGAEGYTF	TGTGCTAGTGGTTTGGTGGGACAGGGGGCGGAGGGCTACACCTTC
TRBV30	TRBJ2-1	TRBD2	-	CAWTQDGGGPNEQFF	TGTGCCTGGACTCAAGACGGGGGGGGGCCAAATGAGCAGTTCTTC
TRBV18	TRBJ1-1	-	-	CASSSMDTEAFF	TGTGCCAGCTCTTCTATGGACACTGAAGCTTTCTTT
TRBV6-6	TRBJ1-5	-	once	CASSYSGGGQPQHF	TGTGCCAGCAGTTACTCGGGCGGGGGTCAGCCCCAGCATTTT
TRBV6-6	TRBJ1-4	-	-	CATETDSSGEKLFF	TGTGCCACCGAAACCGACTCGTCGGGGGAAAAACTGTTTTTT
TRBV29-1	TRBJ2-7	-	-	CSVAPTDYEQYF	TGCAGCGTTGCCCCCACCGACTACGAGCAGTACTTC
TRBV6-5	TRBJ2-6	-	-	CASSPVGANVLTF	TGTGCCAGCAGTCCCGTTGGGGCCAACGTCCTGACTTTC
TRBV4-2	TRBJ1-3	TRBD1	-	CASSQDRTGIGNTIYF	TGTGCCAGCAGCCAAGACCGGACAGGAATAGGGAACACCATATATTTT
TRBV5-1	TRBJ2-5	TRBD2	-	CASSSGDLVAGQETQYF	TGCGCCAGCAGCTCCGGTGATCTTGTAGCGGGACAAGAGACCCAGTACTTC
TRBV11-2	TRBJ2-1	TRBD2	-	CASSLVGGSFSEQFF	TGTGCCAGCAGCTTAGTGGGCGGGAGCTTTAGTGAGCAGTTCTTC